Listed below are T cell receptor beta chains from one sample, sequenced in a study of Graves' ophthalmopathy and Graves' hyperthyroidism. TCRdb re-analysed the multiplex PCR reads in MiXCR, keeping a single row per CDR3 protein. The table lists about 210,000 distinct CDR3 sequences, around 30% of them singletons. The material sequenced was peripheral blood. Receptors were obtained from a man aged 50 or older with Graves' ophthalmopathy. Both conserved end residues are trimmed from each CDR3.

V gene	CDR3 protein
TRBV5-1	ASSLGGRHTQETQY
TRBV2	ASSVLYEQY
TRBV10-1	ASSGASGRGRGEQY
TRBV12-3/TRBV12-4	ASGTQTTGELF
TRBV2	ASLGPNTGELF
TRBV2	ASSLLAGDTQY
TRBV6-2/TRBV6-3	ASGSLGGYEQY
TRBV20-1	SAKGLATWDTQY
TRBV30	AWSVPSDSLNYGYT
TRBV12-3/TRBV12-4	ASSAGGNDNQPQH
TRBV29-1	SVELGLAERETQY
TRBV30	AWSQGQYVDTEAF
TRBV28	ASSGLGLVNY
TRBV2	ASSVSQTPYEQY
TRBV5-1	ASSLELDRVYEQY
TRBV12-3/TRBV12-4	ASSLWRPVGGRSYNEQF
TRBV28	ASSLTDRQPQH
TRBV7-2	ASSFSGRRETQY
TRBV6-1	ASSEAIGQPQH
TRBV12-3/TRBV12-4	ASSPRRTGGGGYT
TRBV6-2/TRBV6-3	ASSQETQY
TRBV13	ASGRLAGGPRGTPDTQY
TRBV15	ATRDSYEQY
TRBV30	AWAPGLGAYEQY
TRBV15	ATSRDPVQETQY
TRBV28	ASSGGQSVGYT
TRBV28	ASSSRDGYYEQY
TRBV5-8	ASSPGGDNEQY
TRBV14	ASSRYYEQY
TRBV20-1	SARDERAADTQY
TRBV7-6	ASSEGDSSYEQY
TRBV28	ASRRVRISGANVLT
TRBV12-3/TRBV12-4	ASSLRTIY
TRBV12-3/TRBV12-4	ASSPTPTVTGELF
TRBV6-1	ASRAGTENTEAF
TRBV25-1	ASSAALLSSYEQY
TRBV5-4	ASSLGLAGETGELF
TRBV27	ASSFFLALRAGELF
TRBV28	ASSRTGSTYEQY
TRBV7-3	ASSPGLAFHQETQY
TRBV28	ASSSGTVTYEQY
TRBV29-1	SVAALRETQY
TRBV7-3	ASSHLGQRGETQY
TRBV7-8	ASSERTGTNTEAF
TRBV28	ASSPRGRAVQETQY
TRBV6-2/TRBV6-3	ASSYRGTSGAYEQY
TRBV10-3	AISELPGTRTHEQY
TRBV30	AWNRGASENYEQY
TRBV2	ASSPAGQAYEQY
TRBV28	ASSEYPPQYGSYEQY
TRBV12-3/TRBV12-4	ASSRQGTGELF
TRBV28	ASRGRDRLYEQY
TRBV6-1	ASKALTGSGYT
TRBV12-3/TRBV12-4	ASNAGAGELF
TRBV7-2	ASSPTPYEQY
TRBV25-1	ASSEWVSYEQY
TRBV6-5	ASSYSGVDNSPLH
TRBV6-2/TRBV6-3	ASSYGRTGEYEQY
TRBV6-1	ASSSPLDLWNGYT